This paragraph covers one T cell receptor (beta chain) sequence. Its specificity is not known. This sample stems from a study of cytomegalovirus exposure and HLA in healthy donors. PCR involved 60 Vbeta and 13 Jbeta primers. Clones were read by immunoSEQ multiplex PCR, and TCRdb kept only the in-frame ones, dropping some. Of roughly 200,000 clones listed, about 80% were seen once; the top ten hold 13% to 15%. V lost 7 bases and J 5 bases, leaving 12 bases between the germline ends. Germline V CDR1 and CDR2: ENHRY, SYGVKD. This CDR3 region has 13 residues. Sampled while nominally healthy, donors likely had unrecorded immune exposures. General study results and limits: Later analysis showed most CMV-associated TCR beta chains appearing HLA-restricted. In most subjects, TCR beta sequences reportedly gave accurate predictions of HLA-A and HLA-B alleles.

This clonotype was obtained from a woman in her 30s in good health and CMV-seropositive. V gene TRBV10-3 combines with J gene TRBJ1-3; possibly TRBD1 for D (6 bases). The sample was PBMCs. The chain's CDR3 is CAINQGLRNTIYF. The DNA of the CDR3 is TGTGCCATCAATCAGGGGCTCAGAAACACCATATATTTT.